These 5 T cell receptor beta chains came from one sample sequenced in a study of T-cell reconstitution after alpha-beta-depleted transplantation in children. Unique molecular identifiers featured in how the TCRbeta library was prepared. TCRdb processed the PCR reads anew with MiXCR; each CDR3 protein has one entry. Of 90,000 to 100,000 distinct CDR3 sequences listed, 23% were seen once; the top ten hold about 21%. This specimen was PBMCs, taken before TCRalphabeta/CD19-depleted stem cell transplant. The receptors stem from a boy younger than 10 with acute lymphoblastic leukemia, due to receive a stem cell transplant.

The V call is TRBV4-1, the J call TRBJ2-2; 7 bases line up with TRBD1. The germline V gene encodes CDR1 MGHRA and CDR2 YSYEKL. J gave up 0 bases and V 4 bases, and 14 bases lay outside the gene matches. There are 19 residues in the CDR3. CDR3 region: CASSLIPGQDISNTGELFF. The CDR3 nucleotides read TGCGCCAGCAGCCTTATCCCCGGACAGGATATCTCGAACACCGGGGAGCTGTTTTTT.

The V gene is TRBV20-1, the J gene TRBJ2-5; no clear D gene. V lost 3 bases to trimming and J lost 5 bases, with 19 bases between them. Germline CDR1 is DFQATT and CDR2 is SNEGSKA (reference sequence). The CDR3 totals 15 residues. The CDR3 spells CSASKANRRMETQYF. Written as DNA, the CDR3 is TGCAGTGCTAGTAAAGCGAACCGTAGGATGGAGACCCAGTACTTC.

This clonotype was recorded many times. Here the CDR3 DNA reads TGCAGCGTTGGGCAGGGCTCCTACAATGAGCAGTTCTTC. Encoded protein: CSVGQGSYNEQFF. V is TRBV29-1 and J is TRBJ2-1; tentative D call: TRBD1 (5 bases). Trimming took off 4 bases at V and 0 bases at J, with 7 bases between the two ends. The CDR3 has 13 amino acids. Germline CDR1 and CDR2: SQVTM and ANQGSEA.

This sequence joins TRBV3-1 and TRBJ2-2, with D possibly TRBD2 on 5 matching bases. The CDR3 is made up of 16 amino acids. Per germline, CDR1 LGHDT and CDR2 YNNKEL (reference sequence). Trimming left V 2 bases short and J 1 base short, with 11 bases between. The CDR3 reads CASSQRSGGNTGELFF. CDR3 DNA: TGTGCCAGCAGCCAACGGAGCGGAGGGAACACCGGGGAGCTGTTTTTT.

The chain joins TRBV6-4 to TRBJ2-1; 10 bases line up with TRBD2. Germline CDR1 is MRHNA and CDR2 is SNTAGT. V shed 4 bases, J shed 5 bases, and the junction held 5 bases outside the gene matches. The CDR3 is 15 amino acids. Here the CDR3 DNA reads TGTGCCAGCAGTGCCCTAGCGGGAGCGAACAATGAGCAGTTCTTC. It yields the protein CASSALAGANNEQFF.